This T cell receptor (beta chain) comes out of a study of CD8+CD57+ T cells in acquired aplastic anemia. Overall study: DNA recovered from sorted CD4+ and CD8+ cells had a mean of approximately 3 ug.

Template material for TCR beta VDJ and CDR3 profiling consisted of genomic DNA. Each CDR3 protein is one row after TCRdb ran MiXCR on the reads. The sample includes over 40,000 distinct CDR3 sequences, roughly two thirds seen only once; the top ten take roughly 60%. Findings and limits, study-wide: Patients and controls turned out to have 25 to 30 CD8+ CDR3 sequences in common.

With respect to this clonotype: The antigen is undetermined.

CDR3 length equals 14 residues. The trim removed 3 bases at V and 1 base at J, leaving 2 bases unmatched. CDR1 is SGHVS, CDR2 FNYEAQ, per germline. CD8+CD57+ cell expansion had been shown by flow cytometry in patients chosen for sequencing. Each patient gave a blood sample that was collected before any therapy had been received. The chain uses TRBV7-6 and TRBJ2-5, with 7 bases fitting TRBD1. The clonotype originates from a human donor with aplastic anemia. Material for sequencing was sorted CD4+, CD8+, or CD8+CD57+ T cells (not recorded which) from PBMCs. In DNA form, the CDR3 reads TGTGCCAGCAGCTTGGGACAGCCCCAAGAGACCCAGTACTTC. This codes for CASSLGQPQETQYF. The variable domain in full, with the rest retrieved from reference TRBV7-6 and TRBJ2-5, is GAGVSQSPRYKVTKRGQDVALRCDPISGHVSLYWYRQALGQGPEFLTYFNYEAQQDKSGLPNDRFSAERPEGSISTLTIQRTEQRDSAMYRCASSLGQPQETQYFGPGTRLLVL.